Presented here are 31 T cell receptor beta chains from one specimen sequenced in a study of cytotoxic CD8 clonotypes in ibrutinib-treated CLL. Using immunoSEQ multiplex PCR, the repertoire was profiled, and TCRdb retains in-frame clones only, with some absent. Here the sample spans around 150,000 clones, more than 70% being singletons. Material: PBMCs, obtained after 36 months of ibrutinib treatment. The receptors were sampled from a human donor with chronic lymphocytic leukemia.

The sample holds one count of this clone. J is TRBJ2-1 and V is TRBV9, with TRBD2 identical over 11 bases. The CDR3 sequence is 15 residues long. Germline V gives CDR1 SGDLS, CDR2 YYNGEE. V lost 4 bases to trimming and J lost 8 bases; unmatched junction nucleotides: 8. The CDR3 here is CASSLTSGSVYEQFF. The CDR3 DNA sequence: TGTGCCAGCAGCTTAACTAGCGGGAGTGTCTATGAGCAGTTCTTC.

The rearrangement joins TRBV30 to TRBJ2-5; the D is unclear. Trimming removed 3 bases from V and 5 bases from J, with 10 bases in between. There are 12 residues in the CDR3. Per the germline V gene, CDR1 is GTSNPN and CDR2 is SVGIG (reference sequence). The CDR3 nucleotides read TGTGCCTGGAGCTTACTTGGGGAGACCCAGTACTTC. This sequence encodes CAWSLLGETQYF.

V and J are TRBV6-5 and TRBJ2-7; unclear D gene. This CDR3 is 14 amino acids long. V shed 2 bases and J shed 2 bases, with 10 bases lying between them. The V gene's germline CDR1 is MNHEY and CDR2 SVGAGI. The CDR3 region is CASSYVGYTYEQYF. The CDR3 DNA reads TGTGCCAGCAGTTACGTTGGGTATACCTACGAGCAGTACTTC.

The CDR3 DNA reads as TGTGCCAGCAGCGGTACTTTTTACAATGAGCAGTTCTTC. As protein: CASSGTFYNEQFF. The chain joins TRBV27 to TRBJ2-1; D is undetermined. This CDR3 region has 13 residues. Trimming took 6 bases from V and 4 from J, leaving 10 bases between them. Germline V gene sequence: CDR1 MNHEY, CDR2 SMNVEV (reference sequence).

V usage is TRBV18 and J usage is TRBJ1-5; 7 bases align to TRBD1. The V gene end was trimmed by 6 bases and the J gene end by 6 bases; junction bases not matched to a gene: 11. The CDR3 extends over 15 amino acids. Germline V lookup: CDR1 KGHSH, CDR2 LQKENI. CDR3 protein: CASSLETGSRQPQHF. Here the CDR3 DNA reads TGTGCCAGCTCCCTAGAGACAGGGTCCCGTCAGCCCCAGCATTTT.

The chain links TRBV28 to TRBJ1-2; D ambiguous. V dropped 4 bases and J dropped 2 bases, with 8 bases sitting between them. CDR3 size: 13 residues. CDR1 is MDHEN and CDR2 is SYDVKM in the germline V gene. CDR3 nucleotides: TGTGCCAGCAGTTCGGGGTTCAACTATGGCTACACCTTC. Amino acids: CASSSGFNYGYTF.

J is TRBJ2-3 and V is TRBV28; D is possibly TRBD1 or TRBD2 (5 bases each). The CDR3 runs to 17 residues. Trimming left V 4 bases short and J 8 bases short, with 25 bases between. Looked up from germline, CDR1 is MDHEN and CDR2 is SYDVKM. In DNA form, the CDR3 reads TGTGCCAGCAGTTCCGCCTCAGCGGAGATGGGACCCGGTACGCAGTATTTT. This codes for CASSSASAEMGPGTQYF.

Only one count was recorded for this clone. One junction end disagrees with the germline gene, perhaps due to a read error. This chain joins TRBV4-1 and TRBJ2-7; D is unresolved. The CDR3 contains 15 residues. Per the germline V gene, CDR1 is MGHRA and CDR2 is YSYEKL. Here the CDR3 reads CVSSQVIAPTYEQYF. DNA for the CDR3: TGCGTCAGCAGCCAAGTCATCGCCCCAACCTACGAGCAGTACTTC.

The V gene is TRBV6-6, the J gene TRBJ2-1, with TRBD1 as a possible D gene (5 bases). CDR3 length: 14 residues. V was cut by 7 bases and J by 6 bases, with 16 bases left in between. CDR1 and CDR2 from the germline V gene are MNHNY and SVGAGI (reference sequence). The DNA for the CDR3 is TGTGCCAGCACCAACCAGGGTTTGATCAATGAGCAGTTCTTC. Residues: CASTNQGLINEQFF.

The J gene is TRBJ2-7, the V gene TRBV5-1; D unclear. The CDR3 loop spans 13 amino acids. The V and J ends lost 1 base and 6 bases respectively, with 11 bases between them. Germline V lookup: CDR1 SGHRS, CDR2 YFSETQ. CDR3 coding DNA: TGCGCCAGCAGCTTGCCGCTACAGAGCGAGCAGTACTTC. This codes for CASSLPLQSEQYF.

The V gene is TRBV15, the J gene TRBJ1-5; 12 bases align to TRBD1. This CDR3 spans 14 amino acids. V trimming: 9 bases; J trimming: 9 bases; junction bases outside the gene matches: 9. Looked up from germline, CDR1 is LNHNV and CDR2 is YYDKDF (reference sequence). The CDR3 here is CATGQGATVSPQHF. The CDR3 DNA is TGTGCCACGGGACAGGGGGCGACGGTTTCGCCCCAGCATTTT.

The chain employs TRBV12-5 and TRBJ2-7, with D maybe TRBD2 (6 bases). The germline V gene encodes CDR1 LGHNT and CDR2 FRNRAP. V was clipped by 2 bases and J by 1 base, with 21 bases between them. The CDR3 has 18 amino acids. The CDR3 sequence: CASGLPLGWGVPSYEQYF. DNA of the CDR3: TGTGCTAGTGGTTTGCCTCTCGGGTGGGGGGTCCCTTCCTACGAGCAGTACTTC.

The CDR3 DNA reads as TGTGCCAGCAGCGATCCACTAGCTCCCGGGGAGCTGTTTTTT. Protein: CASSDPLAPGELFF. The chain is built from TRBV11-2 and TRBJ2-2; D possibly corresponds to TRBD2 (6 bases). Looked up from germline, CDR1 is SGHAT and CDR2 is FQNNGV. The CDR3 length is 14 residues. The ends were cut back, 5 bases at V and 6 bases at J, with 13 bases in the middle.

This clone was detected once. The gene calls are TRBV10-3 and TRBJ2-7, with TRBD2 matching over 15 bases. The V segment lost 7 bases and the J segment 12 bases; nucleotides outside the gene matches: 7. This CDR3 comprises 13 residues. CDR1 and CDR2 from the germline V gene are ENHRY and SYGVKD. DNA for the CDR3: TGTGCCATCAAAGGACTAGCGGGAGGGAGAAGGTACTTC. As protein: CAIKGLAGGRRYF.

The genes are TRBV7-9 and TRBJ1-1; D may be TRBD1 (5 bases). The V end lost 4 bases, the J end lost 6 bases, and 12 bases lay between the germline ends. Germline V lookup: CDR1 SEHNR, CDR2 FQNEAQ (reference sequence). The CDR3 is made up of 13 amino acids. CDR3 nucleotide sequence: TGTGCCAGCAGCTCGGGACGGGGGGCTGAAGCTTTCTTT. This sequence encodes CASSSGRGAEAFF.

The gene calls are TRBV10-2 and TRBJ2-3; possibly TRBD1 or TRBD2 for D (5 bases each). Germline V gene sequence: CDR1 WSHSY, CDR2 SAAADI. V was cut by 6 bases and J by 4 bases, with 17 bases left in between. This CDR3 is 15 amino acids long. DNA of the CDR3: TGCGCCAGCAGCGGGGACCGCGCCTTGGCAGATACGCAGTATTTT. This encodes CASSGDRALADTQYF.

V is TRBV28 and J is TRBJ2-6, with a possible D match to TRBD1 (5 bases). The length of the CDR3 is 15 residues. V was clipped by 2 bases and J by 3 bases, with 8 bases between them. Germline assignment: CDR1 MDHEN and CDR2 SYDVKM. CDR3 amino acids: CASSLGRVGANVLTF. CDR3 in DNA: TGTGCCAGCAGTTTAGGCAGGGTTGGGGCCAACGTCCTGACTTTC. The variable domain in full, completed from reference TRBV28 and TRBJ2-6, reads DVKVTQSSRYLVKRTGEKVFLECVQDMDHENMFWYRQDPGLGLRLIYFSYDVKMKEKGDIPEGYSVSREKKERFSLILESASTNQTSMYLCASSLGRVGANVLTFGAGSRLTVL.

The chain is built from TRBV6-1 and TRBJ1-3; D is unresolved. The CDR3 is 15 residues long. Germline-derived CDR1 and CDR2 are MNHNS and SASEGT. With 4 bases removed from V and 1 base from J, the gap between germline ends came to 11 bases. The CDR3 reads CASSGQWGSGNTIYF. Written as DNA, the CDR3 is TGTGCCAGCAGTGGACAATGGGGATCTGGAAACACCATATATTTT.

V and J are TRBV7-9 and TRBJ1-4, with 9 positions matching TRBD1. The V gene's germline CDR1 is SEHNR and CDR2 FQNEAQ (reference sequence). The CDR3 spans 15 residues. With V trimmed by 1 base and J by 8 bases, 5 bases remained unmatched. In DNA form, the CDR3 reads TGTGCCAGCAGCTTAGGGGACAGGGAGCCGGAAAAACTGTTTTTT. This gives the protein CASSLGDREPEKLFF.

The rearrangement joins TRBV4-1 to TRBJ2-7; D may be TRBD1 or TRBD2 (5 bases each). This CDR3 region has 16 residues. Trimming took off 0 bases at V and 4 bases at J, with 16 bases between the two ends. Germline V lookup: CDR1 MGHRA, CDR2 YSYEKL. Here the CDR3 reads CASSQDRRGRGYEQYF. DNA for the CDR3: TGCGCCAGCAGCCAAGATCGCCGGGGACGGGGTTACGAGCAGTACTTC.

The rearrangement links TRBV13 to TRBJ1-1; D is perhaps TRBD1 (5 bases). This CDR3 comprises 14 residues. Per the germline V gene, CDR1 is PRHDT and CDR2 is FYEKMQ (reference sequence). V lost 3 bases to trimming and J lost 1 base, with 9 bases between them. DNA of the CDR3: TGTGCCAGCAGCTTGGGGGGTGCGAACACTGAAGCTTTCTTT. Its protein product is CASSLGGANTEAFF.

This chain uses TRBV4-1 with TRBJ2-2; 12 bases match TRBD2. Germline V lookup: CDR1 MGHRA, CDR2 YSYEKL. The V gene end was trimmed by 2 bases and the J gene end by 2 bases; junction bases not matched to a gene: 3. The CDR3 sequence is 17 residues long. CDR3 coding DNA: TGCGCCAGCAGCCAATCGACTAGCGGGGGAAACACCGGGGAGCTGTTTTTT. Translated, it gives CASSQSTSGGNTGELFF.

This chain joins TRBV19 and TRBJ1-4, with D perhaps TRBD1 (6 bases). Trimming removed 3 bases at V and 7 bases at J, with 15 bases between. CDR1 LNHDA and CDR2 SQIVND come from the germline V gene (reference sequence). The CDR3 sequence is 15 residues long. DNA of the CDR3: TGTGCCAGTAGTATTATACAGGGAGGAAGTGAAAAACTGTTTTTT. This translates into CASSIIQGGSEKLFF.

The chain has TRBV7-9 and TRBJ2-7; D could derive from TRBD1 or TRBD2 (6 bases each). Germline CDR1 and CDR2: SEHNR and FQNEAQ (reference sequence). The CDR3 consists of 14 residues. Trimming removed 3 bases from V and 3 bases from J, with 12 bases in between. In DNA form, the CDR3 reads TGTGCCAGCAGCTTCTCACGGGGGCTCTACGAGCAGTACTTC. Amino acids: CASSFSRGLYEQYF.

The CDR3 reads CASSLGWAQGDTQYF. The CDR3 DNA sequence: TGCGCCAGCAGCTTGGGCTGGGCTCAAGGAGATACGCAGTATTTT. The rearrangement joins TRBV5-1 to TRBJ2-3; D remains ambiguous. V was trimmed by 0 bases and J by 5 bases, leaving 13 bases between them. CDR1 and CDR2 (germline): SGHRS, YFSETQ. The CDR3 runs 15 residues.

This chain uses TRBV6-6 with TRBJ2-3; possibly TRBD2 for D (5 bases). The CDR3 has 13 residues. Germline CDR1 MNHNY, CDR2 SVGAGI (reference sequence). With 9 bases removed from V and 2 bases from J, the gap between germline ends came to 12 bases. This chain's CDR3 is CASSRDYTDTQYF. CDR3 sequence (DNA): TGTGCCAGTTCGCGCGACTACACAGATACGCAGTATTTT.

This clone was seen only a few times. This rearrangement joins TRBV2 to TRBJ1-3; no firm D call. Germline V gene data show CDR1 as SNHLY and CDR2 as FYNNEI. This CDR3 region has 15 residues. The germline V and J ends were trimmed by 3 bases and 0 bases, with 9 bases remaining between them. CDR3 in DNA: TGTGCCAGCAGTGATGTCAATTTCTCTGGAAACACCATATATTTT. This translates into CASSDVNFSGNTIYF.

This chain joins TRBV7-9 and TRBJ1-2, with 11 bases that match TRBD1. The CDR3 spans 15 residues. V shed 5 bases and J 6 bases; nucleotides not matched to a gene: 8. Germline V gene lookup returns CDR1 SEHNR and CDR2 FQNEAQ (reference sequence). CDR3 DNA sequence: TGTGCCAGCAGCGCGTGGACAGGGGGCAGTGATGGCTACACCTTC. Its protein is CASSAWTGGSDGYTF.

The gene calls are TRBV5-4 and TRBJ1-1; TRBD1 aligns across 8 bases. CDR1 and CDR2 (germline): SGHNT, YYREEE (reference sequence). V trimming: 5 bases; J trimming: 11 bases; junction bases outside the gene matches: 17. This CDR3 has 15 amino acids. The CDR3 DNA reads TGTGCCAGCAGTGGGGGAGGTGGACAGGGCGGTGCGGCTTTCTTT. Amino acid sequence: CASSGGGGQGGAAFF.

The J gene is TRBJ1-6, the V gene TRBV6-5; D is perhaps TRBD1 (5 bases). Germline CDR1 is MNHEY and CDR2 is SVGAGI. V lost 5 bases and J 7 bases, leaving 6 bases between the germline ends. The CDR3 has 12 residues. The DNA for the CDR3 is TGTGCCAGCAGTGGGGGGAATTCACCCCTCCACTTT. Translation gives CASSGGNSPLHF.

This chain connects TRBV7-3 to TRBJ2-2; 11 nucleotides line up with TRBD2. The CDR3 consists of 16 residues. The germline V gene encodes CDR1 SGHTA and CDR2 FQGTGA. The J segment lost 4 bases and the V segment lost 3 bases, leaving 4 bases of the junction unmatched. The CDR3 nucleotides are TGTGCCAGCAGCTTCGCCGGGACTAGCGGCACCGGGGAGCTGTTTTTT. It yields the protein CASSFAGTSGTGELFF.